Sequencing of this TCR beta chain was carried out in a study of CD8 T cells in ankylosing spondylitis. Whole-study findings and limits: Roughly eight highly homologous variants made up a TCR beta motif that seemed to typify ankylosing spondylitis blood. Reported data indicate significant enrichment of disease-linked clones within matched ankylosing spondylitis synovial fluid.

From the 5' RACE reads, TCRdb called clonotypes with MiXCR, one entry per CDR3 protein. Found here are about 140,000 distinct CDR3 sequences, around 32% of them singletons; the top ten hold approximately 6%. The sample holds a few counts of this clonotype. The antigen remains undetermined. Sequencing input: synovial fluid, either unsorted or a sorted T cell fraction (not recorded which). This clonotype originated in a male donor with ankylosing spondylitis.

The CDR3, as DNA: TGTGCCAGCCGGGAGTATAATTCACCCCTCCACTTT. It codes for CASREYNSPLHF. The genes are TRBV28 and TRBJ1-6, with D unresolved. Trimming shortened V by 8 bases and J by 4 bases, and 6 bases separated the two germline ends. The CDR3 contains 12 residues. The germline V gene encodes CDR1 MDHEN and CDR2 SYDVKM.